Sequencing of this T cell receptor (beta chain) was carried out in a study of T cells after yellow fever vaccination. There are 13 residues in the CDR3. V was clipped by 6 bases and J by 4 bases; unmatched bases: 4. Ten or more counts support this clonotype. TCRdb used MiXCR to reprocess the 5' RACE reads, holding one entry per CDR3 protein. The repertoire holds about 630,000 distinct CDR3 sequences, with 12% as singletons. The chain employs TRBV12-3 or TRBV12-4 and TRBJ2-5; 8 bases agree with TRBD1. This sequence originates from a man aged 25-40 years who received the YFV17D yellow fever vaccine. Source: PBMCs, taken on the day of the yellow fever booster vaccination. CDR3 sequence reads: CASSRDRRETQYF. The CDR3 nucleotides are TGTGCCAGCAGCCGGGACAGGAGAGAGACCCAGTACTTC.